Listed here are 31 T cell receptor beta chains from one sample, sequenced in a study of beta chain features in type 1 diabetes. The investigators reverse transcribed all of the isolated RNA, so they sequenced expressed TCRB transcripts. Using immunoSEQ multiplex PCR, the repertoire was profiled, and TCRdb retains in-frame clones only, with some absent. This table has 900,000 or so clones, 15% to 20% appearing once. The specimen sequenced was naive CD4+ T cells from blood. All receptors come from a woman aged 18-30 years in good health.

The J gene is TRBJ1-1, the V gene TRBV6-6; D is uncertain. The V end lost 8 bases, the J end lost 5 bases, and 18 bases lay between the germline ends. Germline-derived CDR1 and CDR2 are MNHNY and SVGAGI (reference sequence). CDR3 length: 14 residues. DNA for the CDR3: TGTGCCAGCTTATTTGGCGGGAGGTTAACTGAAGCTTTCTTT. Encoded protein: CASLFGGRLTEAFF.

This clone was recorded a few times. This chain links TRBV4-3 with TRBJ1-6, with D possibly TRBD1 on 5 matching bases. The CDR3 sequence is 14 residues long. V dropped 0 bases and J dropped 7 bases, with 7 bases sitting between them. Germline V gives CDR1 LGHNA, CDR2 YSLEER. CDR3 region: CASSQDGGNSPLHF. The CDR3 DNA sequence: TGCGCCAGCAGCCAAGATGGGGGGAATTCACCCCTCCACTTT.

This clone was found a few times. This sequence joins TRBV7-8 and TRBJ2-5; no clear D gene. In germline, CDR1 is SGHVS, CDR2 FQNEAQ. Between the trimmed V and J ends, which lost 5 bases and 2 bases, there was a span of 18 bases. The CDR3 spans 16 residues. DNA of the CDR3: TGTGCCAGCAGCCCATTTGGGCCCAGTCTACAAGAGACCCAGTACTTC. Its protein is CASSPFGPSLQETQYF.

The J gene is TRBJ2-3, the V gene TRBV2; weak D call: TRBD2 (6 bases). V gave up 6 bases and J gave up 6 bases, with 13 bases separating them. The CDR3 is made up of 13 amino acids. The germline V gene encodes CDR1 SNHLY and CDR2 FYNNEI. CDR3 in DNA: TGTGCCAGCAGCGCTCTCGCGGGGGATACGCAGTATTTT. Its translation is CASSALAGDTQYF. The entire variable domain, with the rest obtained from reference TRBV2 and TRBJ2-3, is as follows: EPEVTQTPSHQVTQMGQEVILRCVPISNHLYFYWYRQILGQKVEFLVSFYNNEISEKSEIFDDQFSVERPDGSNFTLKIRSTKLEDSAMYFCASSALAGDTQYFGPGTRLTVL.

This chain links TRBV2 with TRBJ2-1; 9 nucleotides match TRBD2. V trimming: 5 bases; J trimming: 2 bases; junction bases outside the gene matches: 4. The CDR3 runs to 15 residues. Germline CDR1 reads SNHLY; CDR2 reads FYNNEI. Here the CDR3 DNA reads TGTGCCAGCAGTCCTAGCGGGATTACCTACAATGAGCAGTTCTTC. Amino acids: CASSPSGITYNEQFF.

This clone occurred a few times. The chain links TRBV9 to TRBJ2-7; 8 bases match TRBD2. Germline V gene sequence: CDR1 SGDLS, CDR2 YYNGEE. The CDR3 contains 19 residues. V lost 4 bases, J lost 0 bases, and 18 bases stayed unmatched. CDR3 DNA: TGTGCCAGCAGCCTTTCAGCGGGAGCTCTCCCACTCAGCTCCTACGAGCAGTACTTC. Protein: CASSLSAGALPLSSYEQYF.

The J gene is TRBJ1-4, the V gene TRBV4-3, with a tentative D call TRBD1 (6 bases). Germline CDR1 is LGHNA and CDR2 is YSLEER. Trimming took 0 bases from V and 5 from J, leaving 13 bases between them. The length of the CDR3 is 16 residues. Written as DNA, the CDR3 is TGCGCCAGCAGCCAAGATCGGGGGGCCTCCAATGAAAAACTGTTTTTT. Amino acid sequence: CASSQDRGASNEKLFF.

V and J are TRBV2 and TRBJ1-2, with no clear D. CDR3 length: 13 residues. The germline gives CDR1 SNHLY, CDR2 FYNNEI. V dropped 6 bases and J dropped 8 bases, with 16 bases sitting between them. The DNA for the CDR3 is TGTGCCAGCAGAGGAAACCAGGTAGTCGGCTACACCTTC. Translated: CASRGNQVVGYTF.

A few counts support this clone. This chain links TRBV5-1 with TRBJ2-7, with TRBD2 matching 12 bases. J lost 6 bases, V lost 4 bases, and 5 bases had no gene match. Germline-derived CDR1 and CDR2 are SGHRS and YFSETQ. The CDR3 consists of 14 residues. CDR3 coding DNA: TGCGCCAGCAGCCAGACTAGCGGGAGTTCCGAGCAGTACTTC. Protein product: CASSQTSGSSEQYF.

CDR3 loop: CASSLQANTGELFF. For the CDR3, the DNA is TGTGCCAGCAGCTTACAGGCGAACACCGGGGAGCTGTTTTTT. The rearrangement links TRBV7-9 to TRBJ2-2; D unclear. V was cut by 2 bases and J by 0 bases, with 4 bases left in between. Germline CDR1 is SEHNR and CDR2 is FQNEAQ (reference sequence). CDR3 length equals 14 residues.

This clone has only a few counts. The chain carries TRBV6-5 and TRBJ1-2; maybe TRBD1 (6 bases). The CDR3 has 13 amino acids. Germline loops: CDR1 MNHEY, CDR2 SVGAGI. V lost 3 bases to trimming and J lost 5 bases, with 10 bases between them. The CDR3 loop is CASSYDRRYGYTF. DNA for the CDR3: TGTGCCAGCAGTTATGACAGGAGATATGGCTACACCTTC.

The rearrangement joins TRBV11-2 to TRBJ2-1, with a tentative D call TRBD2 (5 bases). Germline loops: CDR1 SGHAT, CDR2 FQNNGV. The CDR3 extends over 15 amino acids. V was shortened by 3 bases and J by 0 bases, with 9 bases between the two germline ends. The CDR3 protein is CASSFQRSSYNEQFF. CDR3 DNA sequence: TGTGCCAGCAGCTTTCAGCGGAGCTCCTACAATGAGCAGTTCTTC.

DNA of the CDR3: TGTGCCAGCTCACCAGGGACAGATGATACGCAGTATTTT. Translating it yields CASSPGTDDTQYF. V usage is TRBV18 and J usage is TRBJ2-3; 7 bases are shared with TRBD1. The ends lost 2 bases at V and 6 bases at J; junction bases unmatched: 2. From germline, CDR1 is KGHSH and CDR2 LQKENI. The CDR3 totals 13 residues.

The sample holds a few counts of this clone. The rearrangement uses TRBV2 and TRBJ2-3, with 7 bases matching TRBD2. Germline lookup yields CDR1 SNHLY and CDR2 FYNNEI. The CDR3 covers 20 residues. The trim removed 2 bases at V and 5 bases at J, leaving 22 bases unmatched. The CDR3 nucleotides are TGTGCCAGCAGTGAAAGTGGGCTCGGGAGCGGGACCTCGGCGAGAGATACGCAGTATTTT. Encoded protein: CASSESGLGSGTSARDTQYF. The full variable domain, rest sourced from reference TRBV2 and TRBJ2-3, is EPEVTQTPSHQVTQMGQEVILRCVPISNHLYFYWYRQILGQKVEFLVSFYNNEISEKSEIFDDQFSVERPDGSNFTLKIRSTKLEDSAMYFCASSESGLGSGTSARDTQYFGPGTRLTVL.

The J gene is TRBJ2-1, the V gene TRBV9; no definite D call. This CDR3 spans 13 amino acids. Trimming took 0 bases from V and 10 from J, leaving 11 bases between them. The germline CDR1 and CDR2 sequences are SGDLS and YYNGEE. The CDR3 DNA reads as TGTGCCAGCAGCGTAGGACAAGATCGGGAGCAGTTCTTC. Translation: CASSVGQDREQFF.

This clone has just a few counts. The V gene is TRBV7-2, the J gene TRBJ2-7, with TRBD1 as a possible D gene (5 bases). This CDR3 has 14 amino acids. Germline assignment: CDR1 SGHTA and CDR2 FQGNSA. The ends were cut back, 4 bases at V and 0 bases at J, with 10 bases in the middle. In nucleotides, the CDR3 is TGTGCCAGCAGCTCACGGACAACCTCCTACGAGCAGTACTTC. The encoded protein is CASSSRTTSYEQYF. The variable domain in full, with the rest retrieved from reference TRBV7-2 and TRBJ2-7, is GAGVSQSPSNKVTEKGKDVELRCDPISGHTALYWYRQSLGQGLEFLIYFQGNSAPDKSGLPSDRFSAERTGGSVSTLTIQRTQQEDSAVYLCASSSRTTSYEQYFGPGTRLTVT.

The chain joins TRBV9 to TRBJ1-1; 9 bases match TRBD1. This CDR3 contains 15 residues. The ends lost 4 bases at V and 7 bases at J; junction bases unmatched: 11. CDR1 SGDLS and CDR2 YYNGEE come from the germline V gene. The CDR3 DNA follows: TGTGCCAGCAGCCCCGGGACAGGGTGGGCAGTTGAAGCTTTCTTT. Its protein product is CASSPGTGWAVEAFF.

This clone came up a few times. The J gene is TRBJ1-4, the V gene TRBV6-5; D might be TRBD1 (5 bases). This CDR3 is 15 amino acids long. V shed 3 bases and J shed 5 bases, with 13 bases lying between them. Germline assignment: CDR1 MNHEY and CDR2 SVGAGI. CDR3 DNA: TGTGCCAGCAGTTATCGAATTGGGACGAATGAAAAACTGTTTTTT. As protein: CASSYRIGTNEKLFF.

The chain joins TRBV7-2 to TRBJ2-1; no clear D gene. The CDR3 covers 12 residues. V was shortened by 3 bases and J by 7 bases, with 7 bases between the two germline ends. Germline V gives CDR1 SGHTA, CDR2 FQGNSA. Here the CDR3 DNA reads TGTGCCAGCAGCTTGGGGATGAATGAGCAGTTCTTC. Protein product: CASSLGMNEQFF.

This clone was counted only a few times. The J gene is TRBJ2-5, the V gene TRBV5-1, with TRBD2 matching over 8 bases. Germline V CDR1 and CDR2: SGHRS, YFSETQ. With 4 bases clipped from V and 2 bases from J, the junction kept 10 bases outside the gene matches. The CDR3 is made up of 16 amino acids. In nucleotides, the CDR3 is TGCGCCAGCAGCCCCGCGGCCCCTAGCGGGCAAGAGACCCAGTACTTC. Translating gives CASSPAAPSGQETQYF. Combining the CDR3 with reference TRBV5-1 and TRBJ2-5 gives the whole variable domain KAGVTQTPRYLIKTRGQQVTLSCSPISGHRSVSWYQQTPGQGLQFLFEYFSETQRNKGNFPGRFSGRQFSNSRSEMNVSTLELGDSALYLCASSPAAPSGQETQYFGPGTRLLVL.

CDR3 nucleotide sequence: TGTGCCATCAGTGGGGACAGGGGTCCCTACGAGCAGTACTTC. It is translated as CAISGDRGPYEQYF. The chain combines TRBV10-3 with TRBJ2-7; 10 bases fit TRBD1. This CDR3 comprises 14 residues. Germline V gene sequence: CDR1 ENHRY, CDR2 SYGVKD. The trim removed 4 bases at V and 2 bases at J, leaving 2 bases unmatched.

V gene TRBV11-2 combines with J gene TRBJ2-3, with D possibly being TRBD1 or TRBD2 (5 bases each). The V gene's germline CDR1 is SGHAT and CDR2 FQNNGV. The CDR3 spans 14 residues. Trimming stripped 5 bases from V and 4 bases from J, with 13 bases between. The CDR3, as DNA: TGTGCCAGCAGCCGGGGACCCCAAGCAGATACGCAGTATTTT. Translation: CASSRGPQADTQYF.

In nucleotides, the CDR3 is TGTGCCAGCAGTCGGACGCTAGCCAAAAACATTCAGTACTTC. Protein product: CASSRTLAKNIQYF. V and J are TRBV28 and TRBJ2-4; D gene uncertain. CDR3 length: 14 residues. Trimming took off 5 bases at V and 0 bases at J, with 8 bases between the two ends. Germline assignment: CDR1 MDHEN and CDR2 SYDVKM.

The genes are TRBV5-1 and TRBJ1-5, with unresolved D. The CDR3 sequence is 14 residues long. Germline V gene sequence: CDR1 SGHRS, CDR2 YFSETQ. V gave up 2 bases and J gave up 7 bases, with 13 bases separating them. The CDR3 protein is CASSFAEGGQPQHF. The CDR3, as DNA: TGCGCCAGCAGCTTCGCGGAGGGTGGGCAGCCCCAGCATTTT.

There are a few counts of this clone. This chain uses TRBV19 with TRBJ2-5; D is unresolved. The V gene's germline CDR1 is LNHDA and CDR2 SQIVND (reference sequence). The CDR3 spans 13 residues. The V and J ends lost 1 base and 5 bases respectively, with 8 bases between them. The CDR3 region is CASSIVGKETQYF. In nucleotides, the CDR3 is TGTGCCAGTAGTATAGTCGGAAAGGAGACCCAGTACTTC.

The chain carries TRBV6-5 and TRBJ1-5, with D hard to call. CDR3 length: 13 residues. The V end lost 1 base, the J end lost 5 bases, and 6 bases lay between the germline ends. Germline CDR1 reads MNHEY; CDR2 reads SVGAGI. CDR3 nucleotide sequence: TGTGCCAGCAGTTACTGGAAGGATCAGCCCCAGCATTTT. Translation: CASSYWKDQPQHF.

The chain carries TRBV27 and TRBJ2-2; D not resolved. The CDR3 totals 15 residues. The germline V gene has CDR1 MNHEY and CDR2 SMNVEV (reference sequence). The germline V and J ends were trimmed by 6 bases and 4 bases, with 15 bases remaining between them. This CDR3 reads CASSNPRQITGELFF. CDR3 in DNA: TGTGCCAGCAGCAACCCCCGCCAAATCACCGGGGAGCTGTTTTTT.

This clone occurred a few times. This sequence joins TRBV13 and TRBJ1-1, with 7 bases aligning to TRBD1. V shed 3 bases and J 2 bases; nucleotides not matched to a gene: 6. The CDR3 is 15 amino acids. From germline, CDR1 is PRHDT and CDR2 FYEKMQ (reference sequence). The chain's CDR3 is CASSFLGTANTEAFF. CDR3 sequence (DNA): TGTGCCAGCAGCTTCCTGGGGACAGCTAACACTGAAGCTTTCTTT.

The chain carries TRBV27 and TRBJ2-1; 11 bases match TRBD2. After removal of 5 bases from V and 5 bases from J, the junction contained 8 bases not matched to a gene. The germline CDR1 and CDR2 sequences are MNHEY and SMNVEV (reference sequence). This CDR3 spans 16 amino acids. The chain's CDR3 is CASSLWTSGPHNEQFF. CDR3 coding DNA: TGTGCCAGCAGTCTATGGACTAGCGGGCCTCACAATGAGCAGTTCTTC.

J is TRBJ2-3 and V is TRBV5-1; 7 positions match TRBD2. CDR1 and CDR2 from the germline V gene are SGHRS and YFSETQ. The V and J ends lost 0 bases and 5 bases, in that order; junction bases with no gene match: 3. The CDR3 runs to 14 residues. The CDR3, as DNA: TGCGCCAGCAGCTTGGAGCGGGGTGGAGATACGCAGTATTTT. It yields the protein CASSLERGGDTQYF. The full variable domain, its missing parts supplied by reference TRBV5-1 and TRBJ2-3, is KAGVTQTPRYLIKTRGQQVTLSCSPISGHRSVSWYQQTPGQGLQFLFEYFSETQRNKGNFPGRFSGRQFSNSRSEMNVSTLELGDSALYLCASSLERGGDTQYFGPGTRLTVL.

The chain recombines TRBV7-2 with TRBJ1-2; 9 bases line up with TRBD1. This CDR3 is 15 amino acids long. J was trimmed by 4 bases and V by 4 bases; bases with no gene match: 7. Germline V CDR1 and CDR2: SGHTA, FQGNSA. The CDR3, as DNA: TGTGCCAGCAGCTCTGACGGGACAGGGCGCTATGGCTACACCTTC. Translating gives CASSSDGTGRYGYTF.